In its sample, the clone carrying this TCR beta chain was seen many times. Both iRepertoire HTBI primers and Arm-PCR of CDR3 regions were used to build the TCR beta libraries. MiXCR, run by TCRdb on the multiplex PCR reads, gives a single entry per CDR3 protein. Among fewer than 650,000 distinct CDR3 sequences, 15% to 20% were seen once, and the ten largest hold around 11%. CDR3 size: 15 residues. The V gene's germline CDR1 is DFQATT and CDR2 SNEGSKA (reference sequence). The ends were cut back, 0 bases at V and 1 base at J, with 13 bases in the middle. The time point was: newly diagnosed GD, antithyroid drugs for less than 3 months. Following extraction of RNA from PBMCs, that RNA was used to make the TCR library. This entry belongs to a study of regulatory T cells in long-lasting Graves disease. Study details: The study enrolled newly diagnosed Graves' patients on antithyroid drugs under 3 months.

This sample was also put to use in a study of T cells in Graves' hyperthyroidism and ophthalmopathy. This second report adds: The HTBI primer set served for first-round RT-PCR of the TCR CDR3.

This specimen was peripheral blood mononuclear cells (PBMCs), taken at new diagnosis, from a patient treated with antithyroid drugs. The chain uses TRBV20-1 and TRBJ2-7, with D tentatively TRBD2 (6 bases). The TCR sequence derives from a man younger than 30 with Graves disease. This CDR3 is CSARDGAGRSYEQYF. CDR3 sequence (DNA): TGCAGTGCTAGAGATGGCGCAGGGAGGTCCTACGAGCAGTACTTC.